This TCR beta chain was recovered during a study of long-term antiretroviral therapy in people with HIV. Study conclusions and caveats: Information on adherence to ART, viral resistance or therapy changes was unavailable. After ART, diversity increased yet remained lower than transplant donor controls.

Germline V gives CDR1 PRHDT, CDR2 FYEKMQ (reference sequence). V gave up 5 bases and J gave up 0 bases; unmatched junction bases: 6. The CDR3 totals 16 residues. The run of the v3.0 immunoSEQ assay was at survey level. Some clones are missing from TCRdb's copy, which holds only in-frame ones; the method was immunoSEQ multiplex PCR. The sample contains 20,000 to 25,000 clones, about 82% of which appear only once. Concerning this clone itself: Its antigen is as yet unknown.

The sequence came from a man aged 40-49 years with HIV. Sequences were derived from unsorted PBMCs, sampled 1.6 years after starting antiretroviral therapy. The chain has TRBV13 and TRBJ1-2; 10 bases match TRBD1. The CDR3 DNA reads TGTGCCAGCAGCCGACAGGGGGCGCAAGCTAACTATGGCTACACCTTC. It specifies CASSRQGAQANYGYTF.